What follows are 29 T cell receptor beta chains derived from one specimen sequenced in a study of regulatory and conventional T cells in RAG deficiency (dated by TCRdb to about 2017). Before genomic DNA was extracted, regulatory T cells were isolated from blood as CD4+CD25-high CD127-low cells. The method behind the library was the immunoSEQ multiplex PCR assay. The table comes from immuneACCESS by way of TCRdb, which keeps in-frame sequences with V and J called. Part of the clones is missing from these tables; in studies checked, under half for an unresolved V gene and the rest for unknown reasons. Present in this sample are some 28,000 clones, over 80% of which were seen just once. The ten largest clones represent around 0.82% of the sample. This sample also belongs to another study, concerning regulatory T cells. According to the second study: In the multiplex PCR, 52 forward TRBV primers and 13 reverse TRBJ primers were used, and assay-based and computational corrections were applied for amplification bias.

What was sequenced was Tregs sorted from blood. The receptors were gathered from a human donor in good health.

The chain has TRBV9 and TRBJ2-3; 7 bases are shared with TRBD1. CDR1 is SGDLS and CDR2 is YYNGEE in the germline V gene. The CDR3 length is 16 residues. J gave up 9 bases and V 3 bases, and 16 bases lay outside the gene matches. CDR3 in DNA: TGTGCCAGCAGCGGAAGGACAGGAGAAAGCATGGGGACGCAGTATTTT. It specifies CASSGRTGESMGTQYF.

Points on this clone: The same CDR3 is also encoded by other DNA sequences in this sample. The chain couples TRBV19 to TRBJ1-5; TRBD1 aligns across 7 bases. The junction had 3 bases not matched to a gene; V was cut back by 1 base and J by 0 bases. CDR3 length: 16 amino acids. From germline, CDR1 is LNHDA and CDR2 SQIVND (reference sequence). CDR3 nucleotide sequence: TGTGCCAGTAGTATAGGGGGACAGAATAGCAATCAGCCCCAGCATTTT. This codes for CASSIGGQNSNQPQHF.

The V gene is TRBV28, the J gene TRBJ2-3; 8 bases line up with TRBD2. CDR3 length: 18 residues. Germline CDR1 and CDR2: MDHEN and SYDVKM. The trim removed 1 base at V and 7 bases at J, leaving 16 bases unmatched. The CDR3 region has the DNA TGTGCCAGCAGTTTATTAGGCGGCGGCGGGGGGTTTATTTATACGCAGTATTTT. As protein: CASSLLGGGGGFIYTQYF.

This clone was counted only a few times. V is TRBV6-5 and J is TRBJ1-2; D remains unclear. Germline values: CDR1 MNHEY, CDR2 SVGAGI. The CDR3 has 13 residues. The V end lost 6 bases, the J end lost 8 bases, and 16 bases lay between the germline ends. The CDR3 DNA follows: TGTGCCAGCAGGACGGTGGGGTATAGGGGCTACACCTTC. Protein product: CASRTVGYRGYTF.

This clone is a singleton in its sample. The chain recombines TRBV29-1 with TRBJ2-7, with D tentatively TRBD2 (5 bases). CDR3 size: 14 residues. Trimming removed 7 bases from V and 2 bases from J, with 18 bases in between. CDR1 SQVTM and CDR2 ANQGSEA come from the germline V gene. The CDR3 sequence: CSAARQRYPYEQYF. CDR3 nucleotide sequence: TGCAGCGCGGCGAGGCAGCGGTATCCCTACGAGCAGTACTTC.

The rearrangement links TRBV2 to TRBJ1-6; the D is unclear. V lost 3 bases and J 8 bases, leaving 11 bases between the germline ends. Per germline, CDR1 SNHLY and CDR2 FYNNEI. This CDR3 is 14 amino acids long. CDR3 nucleotides: TGTGCCAGCAGTGAGTTCCGGGCCGATTCACCCCTCCACTTT. This sequence encodes CASSEFRADSPLHF.

The chain is built from TRBV6-6 and TRBJ2-1, with 9 bases fitting TRBD2. The CDR3 totals 16 residues. The J segment lost 8 bases and the V segment lost 2 bases, leaving 10 bases of the junction unmatched. Germline CDR1 and CDR2: MNHNY and SVGAGI (reference sequence). This CDR3 is CASSYPSGALLDEQFF. The CDR3 DNA reads TGTGCCAGCAGTTACCCTAGCGGGGCCCTCCTAGATGAGCAGTTCTTC.

The chain joins TRBV7-9 to TRBJ2-1; TRBD1 agrees at 7 bases. This CDR3 has 15 amino acids. Losses at the gene ends were 5 bases for V and 0 bases for J; bases not matched to a gene: 4. The germline gives CDR1 SEHNR, CDR2 FQNEAQ (reference sequence). CDR3 sequence (DNA): TGTGCCAGCAGCGCGACAGGGTCCTCCTACAATGAGCAGTTCTTC. This codes for CASSATGSSYNEQFF.

The chain links TRBV12-5 to TRBJ1-6; 9 bases are shared with TRBD1. Germline V gives CDR1 LGHNT, CDR2 FRNRAP. The trim removed 5 bases at V and 10 bases at J, leaving 3 bases unmatched. The CDR3 loop spans 13 amino acids. CDR3 coding DNA: TGTGCTAGTGGTGGGACAGGGCACTCACCCCTCCACTTT. It specifies CASGGTGHSPLHF.

This rearrangement joins TRBV5-5 to TRBJ1-5; no clear D. The CDR3 spans 12 residues. Germline V gene data show CDR1 as SGHKS and CDR2 as YYEKEE (reference sequence). Trimming left V 1 base short and J 6 bases short, with 5 bases between. CDR3 sequence (DNA): TGTGCCAGCAGCTTGACTGGTCAGCCCCAGCATTTT. Encoded protein: CASSLTGQPQHF.

This clone was seen only once. The V gene is TRBV5-4, the J gene TRBJ1-2, with a weak D call TRBD1 (6 bases). Trimming left V 1 base short and J 4 bases short, with 8 bases between. The germline gives CDR1 SGHNT, CDR2 YYREEE (reference sequence). The CDR3 consists of 13 residues. DNA of the CDR3: TGTGCCAGCAGCTTGTGGGGGGCCTATGGCTACACCTTC. Protein sequence: CASSLWGAYGYTF.

This chain uses TRBV23-1 with TRBJ1-2, with no clear D. TRBV23-1 belongs to the ORF category, with a function that is uncertain. CDR3 size: 16 residues. V lost 4 bases and J lost 4, with 19 bases in between. The CDR3 coding sequence is TGCGCCAGCAGTCGCCGGCCAGCCGGGCACGGCTATGGCTACACCTTC. It encodes CASSRRPAGHGYGYTF.

V gene TRBV27 combines with J gene TRBJ2-3; tentatively, D is TRBD1 (6 bases). The germline CDR1 and CDR2 sequences are MNHEY and SMNVEV (reference sequence). The CDR3 has 13 residues. V lost 4 bases to trimming and J lost 3 bases, with 8 bases between them. CDR3 loop: CASSYRATDTQYF. The CDR3 nucleotides read TGTGCCAGCAGTTACAGGGCTACAGATACGCAGTATTTT.

The genes are TRBV9 and TRBJ1-1; D is unclear. Trimming took off 3 bases at V and 8 bases at J, with 14 bases between the two ends. CDR3 size: 13 residues. Germline lookup yields CDR1 SGDLS and CDR2 YYNGEE. The CDR3 DNA sequence: TGTGCCAGCAGCGCCGGGGTCTACCAAGAAGCTTTCTTT. Translated: CASSAGVYQEAFF.

This chain connects TRBV9 to TRBJ2-7; 11 bases line up with TRBD1. V shed 3 bases, J shed 5 bases, and the junction held 4 bases outside the gene matches. Per germline, CDR1 SGDLS and CDR2 YYNGEE. The CDR3 is 14 residues long. The CDR3 is CASSAGQGADEQYF. In DNA, the CDR3 is TGTGCCAGCAGCGCTGGACAGGGGGCGGACGAGCAGTACTTC.

The chain couples TRBV6-1 to TRBJ2-5; 8 bases fit TRBD1. The CDR3 consists of 15 residues. The germline CDR1 and CDR2 sequences are MNHNS and SASEGT. Unmatched junction bases numbered 11, after V lost 7 bases and J lost 4 bases. The CDR3 reads CASKAGGVWGETQYF. CDR3 sequence (DNA): TGTGCCAGCAAGGCAGGGGGCGTTTGGGGAGAGACCCAGTACTTC.

The V gene is TRBV6-1, the J gene TRBJ2-4; maybe TRBD2 (7 bases). Trimming cost V 3 bases and J 0 bases, with 12 bases left between them. The germline CDR1 and CDR2 sequences are MNHNS and SASEGT. The CDR3 has 16 amino acids. DNA of the CDR3: TGTGCCAGCAGTGACCCGAGGGGGGGAGCCAAAAACATTCAGTACTTC. It specifies CASSDPRGGAKNIQYF.

V and J are TRBV30 and TRBJ2-5, with D maybe TRBD2 (7 bases). The CDR3 runs to 15 residues. From germline, CDR1 is GTSNPN and CDR2 SVGIG (reference sequence). The V gene lost 3 bases and the J gene lost 2 bases, with 16 bases spanning the gap. The CDR3 reads CAWRPGGGFQETQYF. The CDR3 nucleotides read TGTGCCTGGAGACCGGGCGGGGGCTTTCAAGAGACCCAGTACTTC. Full variable domain (remainder filled in from reference TRBV30 and TRBJ2-5): SQTIHQWPATLVQPVGSPLSLECTVEGTSNPNLYWYRQAAGRGLQLLFYSVGIGQISSEVPQNLSASRPQDRQFILSSKKLLLSDSGFYLCAWRPGGGFQETQYFGPGTRLLVL.

The chain combines TRBV5-1 with TRBJ1-1; no definite D call. Trimming removed 4 bases at V and 1 base at J, with 20 bases between. CDR1 and CDR2 from the germline V gene are SGHRS and YFSETQ. The CDR3 spans 17 residues. The CDR3 region is CASSLTFSTVRNTEAFF. In DNA form, the CDR3 reads TGCGCCAGCAGCCTAACGTTCAGTACGGTCCGGAACACTGAAGCTTTCTTT. The full variable domain, in which reference TRBV5-1 and TRBJ1-1 provide the parts outside the CDR3, is KAGVTQTPRYLIKTRGQQVTLSCSPISGHRSVSWYQQTPGQGLQFLFEYFSETQRNKGNFPGRFSGRQFSNSRSEMNVSTLELGDSALYLCASSLTFSTVRNTEAFFGQGTRLTVV.

J is TRBJ2-7 and V is TRBV7-9; D is perhaps TRBD2 (8 bases). The ends were cut back, 5 bases at V and 2 bases at J, with 13 bases in the middle. The germline V gene encodes CDR1 SEHNR and CDR2 FQNEAQ (reference sequence). The CDR3 has 14 residues. This CDR3 reads CASSRGGQTYEQYF. CDR3 nucleotides: TGTGCCAGCAGCCGGGGGGGACAGACCTACGAGCAGTACTTC.

J is TRBJ2-5 and V is TRBV6-6; no clear D gene. V shed 0 bases and J shed 5 bases, with 10 bases lying between them. Germline loops: CDR1 MNHNY, CDR2 SVGAGI (reference sequence). This CDR3 spans 14 amino acids. The CDR3 bases are TGTGCCAGCAGTTACTCTGGCAATTGGGAGACCCAGTACTTC. This gives the protein CASSYSGNWETQYF.

This clone is a singleton in its sample. This chain connects TRBV9 to TRBJ2-7; D might be TRBD1 (5 bases). Germline loops: CDR1 SGDLS, CDR2 YYNGEE. The CDR3 is 13 amino acids. The ends were cut back, 5 bases at V and 3 bases at J, with 12 bases in the middle. CDR3 region: CASRPDSYYEQYF. The CDR3 bases are TGTGCCAGCAGGCCCGACAGTTACTACGAGCAGTACTTC.

The chain is built from TRBV7-2 and TRBJ2-3; no reliable D call. The CDR3 covers 12 residues. V gave up 3 bases and J gave up 8 bases, with 9 bases separating them. Germline lookup yields CDR1 SGHTA and CDR2 FQGNSA. The CDR3 bases are TGTGCCAGCAGCTTGGCGGTTTTTACGCAGTATTTT. Translated, it gives CASSLAVFTQYF.

This rearrangement joins TRBV6-5 to TRBJ2-1; tentatively, D is TRBD2 (7 bases). V lost 11 bases to trimming and J lost 3 bases, with 17 bases between them. Germline V CDR1 and CDR2: MNHEY, SVGAGI. The CDR3 contains 14 residues. The CDR3 spells CASQEGGVYNEQFF. The CDR3 DNA sequence: TGTGCCTCCCAGGAAGGGGGGGTCTACAATGAGCAGTTCTTC.

The CDR3 DNA reads as TGTGCCAGCAGCTCCTGGACCCACCCCCCCTACGAGCAGTACTTC. Its protein product is CASSSWTHPPYEQYF. The chain uses TRBV27 and TRBJ2-7; D is uncertain. Trimming took 6 bases from V and 2 from J, leaving 17 bases between them. Germline V gene lookup returns CDR1 MNHEY and CDR2 SMNVEV (reference sequence). The CDR3 has 15 amino acids.

The chain carries TRBV12-5 and TRBJ2-1; D tentatively reads TRBD1 or TRBD2 (5 bases each). In germline, CDR1 is LGHNT, CDR2 FRNRAP. This CDR3 is built from 17 residues. V dropped 5 bases and J dropped 3 bases, with 20 bases sitting between them. CDR3 nucleotide sequence: TGTGCTAGTGGTCCTACGAGGGGTGGGGGACGCTACAATGAGCAGTTCTTC. Its protein product is CASGPTRGGGRYNEQFF.

This clone was seen only once. V usage is TRBV5-8 and J usage is TRBJ1-5; TRBD1 matches 9 bases. Trimming removed 5 bases from V and 10 bases from J; junction bases left unmatched: 7. The CDR3 has 13 amino acids. Germline V lookup: CDR1 SGHTS, CDR2 YDEGEE. CDR3 region: CASSSDRGGPQHF. CDR3 DNA sequence: TGTGCCAGCAGTTCCGACAGGGGGGGACCCCAGCATTTT.

This clone has just one count. The V call is TRBV12-5, the J call TRBJ2-2, with 11 bases fitting TRBD1. The junction had 6 bases not matched to a gene; V was cut back by 0 bases and J by 3 bases. The germline V gene encodes CDR1 LGHNT and CDR2 FRNRAP. This CDR3 has 18 amino acids. The CDR3 DNA is TGTGCTAGTGGTTTGGTAATAACGGGACAGGGGGACACCGGGGAGCTGTTTTTT. Protein product: CASGLVITGQGDTGELFF.

This chain connects TRBV7-9 to TRBJ2-1; 8 nucleotides match TRBD1. J gave up 6 bases and V 5 bases, and 9 bases lay outside the gene matches. Germline CDR1 and CDR2: SEHNR and FQNEAQ (reference sequence). The CDR3 sequence is 15 residues long. CDR3 bases: TGTGCCAGCAGCCTCATCAGGGGGCTAGGCAATGAGCAGTTCTTC. Translation gives CASSLIRGLGNEQFF.